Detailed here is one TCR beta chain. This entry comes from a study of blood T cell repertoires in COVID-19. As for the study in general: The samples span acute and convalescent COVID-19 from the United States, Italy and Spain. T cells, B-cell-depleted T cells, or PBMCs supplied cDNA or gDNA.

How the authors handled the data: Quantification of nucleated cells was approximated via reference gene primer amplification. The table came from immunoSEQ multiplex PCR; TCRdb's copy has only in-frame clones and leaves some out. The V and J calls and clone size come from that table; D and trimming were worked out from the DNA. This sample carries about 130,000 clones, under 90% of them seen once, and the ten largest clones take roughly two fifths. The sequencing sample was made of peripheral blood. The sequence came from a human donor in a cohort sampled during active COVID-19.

CDR3 bases: TGTGCCAGCACAGTCAGCGGGATAGGGACCGGGGAGCTGTTTTTT. It codes for CASTVSGIGTGELFF. The chain couples TRBV27 to TRBJ2-2; 7 bases line up with TRBD2. Germline V gene data show CDR1 as MNHEY and CDR2 as SMNVEV (reference sequence). The CDR3 extends over 15 amino acids. The V gene end was trimmed by 7 bases and the J gene end by 5 bases; junction bases not matched to a gene: 10.